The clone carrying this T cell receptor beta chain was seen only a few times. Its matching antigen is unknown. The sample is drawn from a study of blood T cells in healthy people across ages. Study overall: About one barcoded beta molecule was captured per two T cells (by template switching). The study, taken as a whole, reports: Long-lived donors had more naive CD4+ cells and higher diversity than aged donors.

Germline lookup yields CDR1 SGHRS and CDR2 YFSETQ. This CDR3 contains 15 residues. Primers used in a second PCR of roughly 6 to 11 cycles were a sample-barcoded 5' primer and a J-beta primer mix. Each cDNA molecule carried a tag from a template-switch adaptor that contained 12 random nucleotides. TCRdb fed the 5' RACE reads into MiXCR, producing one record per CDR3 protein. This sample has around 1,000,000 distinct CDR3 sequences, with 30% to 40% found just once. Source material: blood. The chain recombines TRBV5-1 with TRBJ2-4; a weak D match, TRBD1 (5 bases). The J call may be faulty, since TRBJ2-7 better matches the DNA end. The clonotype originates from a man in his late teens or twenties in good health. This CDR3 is CASSFEGHPTYEQYF. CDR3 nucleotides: TGCGCCAGCAGCTTTGAAGGACATCCCACCTACGAGCAGTACTTC.